This T cell receptor (beta chain) was profiled in a study of blood T cell repertoires in COVID-19. V trimming: 6 bases; J trimming: 8 bases; junction bases outside the gene matches: 13. Germline V CDR1 and CDR2: MRHNA, SNTAGT. The length of the CDR3 is 15 residues. Per the authors' pipeline: Amplifying reference gene primers gave estimates of nucleated cell counts. Here immunoSEQ multiplex PCR was the method, and the copy in TCRdb shows in-frame clones only, minus some. The V and J calls and clone size come from that table; D and trimming were worked out from the DNA. The data contain about 250,000 clones, 88% of them singletons. Participants had their cohort set by participant-reported clinical history. Recovered participants had two consecutive negative NP/OP PCR tests, healthcare professional clearance, or symptom resolution.

The clonotype comes from a woman aged 50 to 60 who had recovered from COVID-19. This chain connects TRBV6-4 to TRBJ2-1; 7 bases align to TRBD2. The sequencing sample was made of PBMCs or T cells enriched from blood (not recorded which). The DNA for the CDR3 is TGTGCCAGCAGCCAAGCGGGGTATACCGGCGATGAGCAGTTCTTC. Residues: CASSQAGYTGDEQFF.